This TCR beta chain was sequenced for a study of multiple sclerosis patients with progressive multifocal leukoencephalopathy. This sample's time point: before natalizumab initiation. The CDR3 sequence is 11 residues long. Trimming pared 4 bases from V and 3 bases from J, leaving 7 bases between. CDR1 GTSNPN and CDR2 SVGIG come from the germline V gene (reference sequence). Sequencing was performed with immunoSEQ multiplex PCR; in TCRdb, only in-frame clones are kept and a portion is missing. The sample includes 31,000 or so clones, approximately 91% seen only once; the top ten take around 1.4%. This receptor was taken from a human donor with multiple sclerosis. What was sequenced was PBMCs. The genes are TRBV30 and TRBJ2-7; TRBD1 is a possible D gene (5 bases). CDR3 coding DNA: TGTGCCTGGATAGACAGCTACGAGCAGTACTTC. It specifies CAWIDSYEQYF.